The 4 T cell receptor beta chains below were found in one sample sequenced in a study of spatial heterogeneity in lung cancer. Study results and limitations: Tumor mutation count correlated with how many alpha and beta TCRs expanded intratumorally.

These receptors lack a known antigen. Time point indicated: sample taken at primary tumor resection. One entry per CDR3 protein, called by TCRdb with MiXCR from the 5' RACE reads. Altogether approximately 10,000 distinct CDR3 sequences are present, more than 4.5% being singletons, with the ten largest covering around an eighth. Sample: lung tumor tissue, taken at surgery. The receptors come from a male donor with early-stage non-small cell lung cancer.

This clonotype was observed many times. This beta chain is a stray read from a library made for alpha chains; its abundance is not meaningful. The chain couples TRBV12-3 or TRBV12-4 to TRBJ1-1; 8 bases are shared with TRBD1. V trimming: 1 base; J trimming: 2 bases; junction bases outside the gene matches: 3. The CDR3 spans 15 residues. For the CDR3, the DNA is TGTGCCAGCAGTTTAGGGACAGGGCCCAACACTGAAGCTTTCTTT. This translates into CASSLGTGPNTEAFF.

There are many counts of this clonotype. Since the library was made to target alpha chains, this beta chain is a stray read and its abundance is not meaningful. The rearrangement uses TRBV11-2 and TRBJ1-3; 7 positions match TRBD1. This CDR3 spans 16 amino acids. The germline gives CDR1 SGHAT, CDR2 FQNNGV. V lost 4 bases, J lost 0 bases, and 6 bases stayed unmatched. The DNA of the CDR3 is TGTGCCAGCAGCTCGCCGGGACAGTACTCTGGAAACACCATATATTTT. Its translation is CASSSPGQYSGNTIYF.

This clonotype was seen ten or more times. Little can be read into the size of this beta chain, an off-target read in a library designed for alpha chains. The CDR3 spells CSARFRADQPQHF. The CDR3 DNA reads as TGCAGTGCTAGGTTCAGGGCGGATCAGCCCCAGCATTTT. The J gene is TRBJ1-5, the V gene TRBV20-1; D perhaps matches TRBD1 (5 bases). V gave up 3 bases and J gave up 5 bases, with 11 bases separating them. This CDR3 has 13 residues. The germline CDR1 and CDR2 sequences are DFQATT and SNEGSKA (reference sequence).

This clonotype was seen many times. Being off target in a library aimed at alpha chains, this beta chain has a size of little meaning. The rearrangement joins TRBV29-1 to TRBJ1-2; weak D call: TRBD1 (6 bases). In germline, CDR1 is SQVTM, CDR2 ANQGSEA. This CDR3 is built from 14 residues. V lost 3 bases, J lost 4 bases, and 15 bases lay in between. The CDR3: CSVDLRGHSYGYTF. Written as DNA, the CDR3 is TGCAGCGTTGATTTGAGGGGACACAGCTATGGCTACACCTTC.